This is a list of T cell receptor beta chains from one sample in a study of shared clonotypes between healthy human individuals. Sequencing was performed with immunoSEQ multiplex PCR; in TCRdb, only in-frame clones are kept and a portion is missing. The table records 400,000 to 600,000 clones, around 96% of them present only once. The sample taken for sequencing was naive CD4+ T cells sorted from blood. These receptors originate from a woman in her twenties or thirties in good health. Both conserved end residues are part of each CDR3. Each record gives: V gene, J gene, D gene, clone size, CDR3 DNA, CDR3 protein. The D gene is left open where the match is weak. The size of a clone is reported for some rows only, either as once, few or many, or as a class for expanded clones.

v_gene: TRBV27
j_gene: TRBJ2-7
d_gene: TRBD1
abundance: .
CDR3nt: TGTGCCAGCAGTTTTTTAACAGGGGCAGTCCACGAGCAGTACTTC
CDR3aa: CASSFLTGAVHEQYF

v_gene: TRBV23-1
j_gene: TRBJ2-7
d_gene: TRBD1
abundance: .
CDR3nt: TGCGCCAACAAATCCGGGACAGGGGTCCTCGAGCAGTACTTC
CDR3aa: CANKSGTGVLEQYF

v_gene: TRBV5-1
j_gene: TRBJ2-3
d_gene: .
abundance: .
CDR3nt: TGCGCCAGCTCTTTAAGGGCAGATACGCAGTATTTT
CDR3aa: CASSLRADTQYF

v_gene: TRBV18
j_gene: TRBJ2-7
d_gene: TRBD1
abundance: once
CDR3nt: TGTGCCAGCTCACAACCGGGACAGGGGGCGCGGGAGCAGTACTTC
CDR3aa: CASSQPGQGAREQYF

v_gene: TRBV28
j_gene: TRBJ2-7
d_gene: TRBD1
abundance: .
CDR3nt: TGTGCCAGCAGTTCTCCGGGACAGAGCTCCTACGAGCAGTACTTC
CDR3aa: CASSSPGQSSYEQYF

v_gene: TRBV6-6
j_gene: TRBJ1-4
d_gene: TRBD1
abundance: .
CDR3nt: TGTGCCAGCAGTTCGGACAGGGGGCGAGAAAAACTGTTTTTT
CDR3aa: CASSSDRGREKLFF

v_gene: TRBV4-1
j_gene: TRBJ1-5
d_gene: .
abundance: few
CDR3nt: TGCGCCAGCAGCCAAGTAAACACGGGGCTGCCCCAGCATTTT
CDR3aa: CASSQVNTGLPQHF

v_gene: TRBV27
j_gene: TRBJ2-2
d_gene: TRBD2
abundance: .
CDR3nt: TGTGCCAGCAGTTTATGGGTACTAGCGGGAACTACCGGGGAGCTGTTTTTT
CDR3aa: CASSLWVLAGTTGELFF

v_gene: TRBV5-1
j_gene: TRBJ2-7
d_gene: TRBD1
abundance: .
CDR3nt: TGCGCCAGCAGCTCGGGACAGGGCGGGCTGGACGAGCAGTACTTC
CDR3aa: CASSSGQGGLDEQYF

v_gene: TRBV5-1
j_gene: TRBJ2-2
d_gene: .
abundance: few
CDR3nt: TGCGCCAGCAGCCCGACCCTTAGTGCCGGGGAGCTGTTTTTT
CDR3aa: CASSPTLSAGELFF

v_gene: TRBV28
j_gene: TRBJ1-3
d_gene: .
abundance: once
CDR3nt: TGTGCCAGCAGTTTATTCCCGATATCTGGAAACACCATATATTTT
CDR3aa: CASSLFPISGNTIYF

v_gene: TRBV5-1
j_gene: TRBJ2-3
d_gene: .
abundance: .
CDR3nt: TGCGCCAGCAGCTTGGCTCCTAGCTTCGCAGATACGCAGTATTTT
CDR3aa: CASSLAPSFADTQYF

v_gene: TRBV27
j_gene: TRBJ2-7
d_gene: TRBD1
abundance: .
CDR3nt: TGTGCCAGCAAACGGACAGGGCAAGGCGAGCAGTACTTC
CDR3aa: CASKRTGQGEQYF

v_gene: TRBV5-1
j_gene: TRBJ1-1
d_gene: TRBD1
abundance: .
CDR3nt: TGCGCCAGCAAGACCGGGACAGCAGCTCCGAACACTGAAGCTTTCTTT
CDR3aa: CASKTGTAAPNTEAFF

v_gene: TRBV5-1
j_gene: TRBJ2-1
d_gene: TRBD2
abundance: .
CDR3nt: TGCGCCAGCAGCTTGGCGACTAGCGGGAGAACCTACAATGAGCAGTTCTTC
CDR3aa: CASSLATSGRTYNEQFF

v_gene: TRBV10-1
j_gene: TRBJ2-7
d_gene: TRBD2
abundance: .
CDR3nt: TGCGCCAGCAGTGGATTCCCCGCGGGGGAATACGAGCAGTACTTC
CDR3aa: CASSGFPAGEYEQYF

v_gene: TRBV4-2
j_gene: TRBJ2-6
d_gene: TRBD2
abundance: .
CDR3nt: TGTGCCAGCAGCCAAGATGGGCTAGCGGGAGGGAGGTGGGGGGCCAACGTCCTGACTTTC
CDR3aa: CASSQDGLAGGRWGANVLTF

v_gene: TRBV5-6
j_gene: TRBJ1-2
d_gene: .
abundance: .
CDR3nt: TGTGCCAGCAGCTTGGGAAGAGGGACGGATGGCTACACCTTC
CDR3aa: CASSLGRGTDGYTF

v_gene: TRBV7-6
j_gene: TRBJ1-5
d_gene: .
abundance: .
CDR3nt: TGTGCCAGCAGCTTAGTTCAGGGTACGGGGCAGCCCCAGCATTTT
CDR3aa: CASSLVQGTGQPQHF